A single sample gave rise to the 14 T cell receptor beta chains below, sequenced in a study of T cells in Graves' hyperthyroidism and ophthalmopathy. Amplification of TCR beta CDR3 regions was performed using RNA transcripts as template. TCR CDR3 underwent first-round RT-PCR with the HTBI primer set. TCRdb processed the multiplex PCR reads anew with MiXCR; each CDR3 protein has one entry. In the table there are a few hundred thousand distinct CDR3 sequences, approximately 15% of which are singletons. Sequences were obtained from blood. These receptors were collected from a woman aged 18-30 years with Graves' hyperthyroidism.

The chain employs TRBV9 and TRBJ2-2; D may be TRBD2 (5 bases). V was pared by 0 bases and J by 3 bases, with 9 bases between. Germline V gene data show CDR1 as SGDLS and CDR2 as YYNGEE. The CDR3 runs to 15 residues. The CDR3 region has the DNA TGTGCCAGCAGCGTAGGTGACTACCACACCGGGGAGCTGTTTTTT. Its protein is CASSVGDYHTGELFF.

There are many counts of this clonotype. CDR3 residues: CAISDGSTRIAYEQYF. In nucleotides, the CDR3 is TGTGCCATCAGTGATGGGAGCACTAGGATCGCCTACGAGCAGTACTTC. This chain links TRBV10-3 with TRBJ2-7, with a tentative D call TRBD2 (5 bases). Germline V gene data show CDR1 as ENHRY and CDR2 as SYGVKD. The ends were cut back, 3 bases at V and 2 bases at J, with 17 bases in the middle. The CDR3 has 16 amino acids.

Comments on this clonotype: Being one base from a much bigger clone, this may be a read error. Since the CDR3 does not end with the conserved phenylalanine or tryptophan, this likely comes from a read error. The chain links TRBV2 to TRBJ2-2; 12 bases are a match to TRBD2. With 6 bases clipped from V and 4 bases from J, the junction kept 3 bases outside the gene matches. The CDR3 is 15 residues long. Germline CDR1 reads SNHLY; CDR2 reads FYNNEI. The CDR3 bases are TGTGCCAGCAGCCAACTAGCGGGAGGCACCGGGGAGCTGTTTCTT. Encoded protein: CASSQLAGGTGELFL.

The J gene is TRBJ2-3, the V gene TRBV30; TRBD2 agrees at 8 bases. The CDR3 contains 14 residues. V gave up 7 bases and J gave up 2 bases; unmatched junction bases: 8. Germline CDR1 is GTSNPN and CDR2 is SVGIG (reference sequence). CDR3 residues: CASVAGTTTDTQYF. The DNA of the CDR3 is TGTGCCTCGGTAGCGGGAACTACCACAGATACGCAGTATTTT.

The rearrangement joins TRBV11-2 to TRBJ2-7, with TRBD2 matching over 11 bases. The CDR3 sequence is 15 residues long. After removal of 5 bases from V and 5 bases from J, the junction contained 8 bases not matched to a gene. The germline V gene encodes CDR1 SGHAT and CDR2 FQNNGV. CDR3 DNA sequence: TGTGCCAGCAGCGTGGCACTAGCGGGAGTCCACGAGCAGTACTTC. This codes for CASSVALAGVHEQYF.

This clonotype was recorded many times. CDR3 sequence: CASSPPGLAQFF. DNA for the CDR3: TGTGCCAGCAGCCCTCCGGGACTAGCGCAGTTCTTC. V is TRBV7-3 and J is TRBJ2-1, with TRBD2 matching over 9 bases. The germline gives CDR1 SGHTA, CDR2 FQGTGA. CDR3 length: 12 amino acids. V shed 5 bases and J 12 bases; nucleotides not matched to a gene: 5.

This clonotype was detected ten times or more. V gene TRBV30 combines with J gene TRBJ2-3, with 7 bases aligning to TRBD2. The CDR3 has 13 amino acids. Germline loops: CDR1 GTSNPN, CDR2 SVGIG (reference sequence). With V trimmed by 4 bases and J by 3 bases, 4 bases remained unmatched. The CDR3 DNA reads TGTGCCTGGAAGCGGGATTGGACAGATACGCAGTATTTT. Encoded protein: CAWKRDWTDTQYF.

The chain carries TRBV5-1 and TRBJ2-5; D is perhaps TRBD2 (6 bases). With 0 bases removed from V and 2 bases from J, the gap between germline ends came to 11 bases. CDR1 is SGHRS, CDR2 YFSETQ, per germline. The CDR3 has 15 amino acids. The CDR3 spells CASSLAGRSQETQYF. The CDR3, as DNA: TGCGCCAGCAGCTTGGCGGGGAGGTCTCAAGAGACCCAGTACTTC.

This clonotype occurred many times. This rearrangement joins TRBV30 to TRBJ1-2; 7 bases align to TRBD1. The CDR3 has 13 residues. CDR1 and CDR2 (germline): GTSNPN, SVGIG (reference sequence). J lost 4 bases, V lost 0 bases, and 2 bases had no gene match. CDR3 DNA: TGTGCCTGGAGTGTACAGGGGATCTATGGCTACACCTTC. Translation: CAWSVQGIYGYTF.

The chain has TRBV24-1 and TRBJ2-2, with D hard to call. Trimming took off 0 bases at V and 7 bases at J, with 11 bases between the two ends. The germline V gene encodes CDR1 KGHDR and CDR2 SFDVKD. CDR3 length: 15 residues. The CDR3 DNA is TGTGCCACCAGTGATTTGAGTCGGGCAGGCGGGGAGCTGTTTTTT. Its protein product is CATSDLSRAGGELFF.

This clonotype was detected only a few times. V is TRBV29-1 and J is TRBJ2-1, with 8 positions matching TRBD2. The CDR3 sequence is 15 residues long. Germline V gene lookup returns CDR1 SQVTM and CDR2 ANQGSEA. With V trimmed by 0 bases and J by 7 bases, 8 bases remained unmatched. The CDR3 is CSVEEPSGRVNEQFF. Written as DNA, the CDR3 is TGCAGCGTTGAAGAACCGAGCGGGAGAGTTAATGAGCAGTTCTTC.

The chain employs TRBV29-1 and TRBJ2-2; the match to TRBD2 covers 10 bases. The germline CDR1 and CDR2 sequences are SQVTM and ANQGSEA. Trimming cost V 4 bases and J 1 base; bases outside gene matches: 3. CDR3 length equals 15 residues. CDR3 nucleotide sequence: TGCAGCGTTGCGCGACTAGCGGGGAACACCGGGGAGCTGTTTTTT. Residues: CSVARLAGNTGELFF.

The DNA for the CDR3 is TGTGCCACCAGCAGAGTCGGGCAACAGAAGCATCAGCCCCAGCATTTT. Translated: CATSRVGQQKHQPQHF. The chain combines TRBV15 with TRBJ1-5; D gene unclear. The CDR3 consists of 16 residues. The V end was cut by 1 base, the J end by 5 bases, with 15 bases between. Germline CDR1 LNHNV, CDR2 YYDKDF (reference sequence).

In its sample, this clonotype was seen many times. The chain uses TRBV12-3 or TRBV12-4 and TRBJ2-1, with 9 positions matching TRBD1. The CDR3 covers 16 residues. J gave up 7 bases and V 5 bases, and 12 bases lay outside the gene matches. This CDR3 is CASSAPQGALGNEQFF. CDR3 bases: TGTGCCAGCAGTGCTCCACAGGGGGCGCTGGGGAATGAGCAGTTCTTC.